This T cell receptor (beta chain) was sequenced in a study of blood T cell repertoires in COVID-19. The method was immunoSEQ multiplex PCR; TCRdb's version includes in-frame clones alone and lacks a portion of them. The sample lists 210,000 or so clones, about 88% occurring once. The CDR3 sequence is 14 residues long. V shed 3 bases and J shed 5 bases, with 10 bases lying between them. Germline V gene sequence: CDR1 SEHNR, CDR2 FQNEAQ (reference sequence). The sample comprised peripheral blood. V is TRBV7-9 and J is TRBJ1-4; a weak D match, TRBD1 (5 bases). This receptor was identified in a woman in her 40s who had recovered from COVID-19. The CDR3 sequence is CASSLGGGNEKLFF. CDR3 DNA: TGTGCCAGCAGCTTGGGGGGAGGCAATGAAAAACTGTTTTTT.